This record covers a single T cell receptor (beta chain). The antigen is unknown. V shed 0 bases and J shed 0 bases, with 8 bases lying between them. CDR1 and CDR2 from the germline V gene are SEHNR and FQNEAQ (reference sequence). The CDR3 totals 15 residues. Libraries for TCRalpha and TCRbeta carried sample barcodes and unique molecular identifiers via 5'RACE. TCRdb ran MiXCR on the 5' RACE reads and lists one entry per CDR3 protein. The sample gives more than 350,000 distinct CDR3 sequences, around 21% of which show up once; around 13% is in the top ten. The entry originates in a study of T-cell memory formation after mild COVID-19. Broader study findings: Pre-infection memory already had some responding clones, implying cross-reactive memory joined. Contracting CD4+ clones were located mainly in CM and EM, and CD8+ clones in EMRA.

This chain joins TRBV7-9 and TRBJ1-1; no reliable D call. The sequenced sample consisted of PBMCs or a T cell subset sorted from them (not recorded which). This clonotype was sampled from an adult woman who had mild COVID-19 (a few samples of this study predate the infection). Cell type and time point are not known. The CDR3 DNA reads TGTGCCAGCAGCTTAGCAGGTCAGATGAACACTGAAGCTTTCTTT. It codes for CASSLAGQMNTEAFF.